Each of the 23 T cell receptor beta chains below was sequenced from the same sample in a study of regulatory T cells in long-lasting Graves disease. Sequencing libraries for TCR beta were prepared with iRepertoire HTBI primers and Arm-PCR of CDR3 regions. TCRdb recomputed calls from the multiplex PCR reads with MiXCR, one row per CDR3 protein. This table holds about 620,000 distinct CDR3 sequences, around 17% found once. The time point here: newly diagnosed GD, antithyroid drugs for less than 3 months. There was RNA extracted from PBMCs, and the TCR library was made from it. The sample was also reused in another study, on T cells in Graves' hyperthyroidism and ophthalmopathy.

Specimen: peripheral blood mononuclear cells (PBMCs), collected at new diagnosis, from a patient treated with antithyroid drugs. These receptors originate from a woman aged 25 to 39 with Graves disease.

This clonotype was recorded many times. The J gene is TRBJ2-7, the V gene TRBV28; 12 nucleotides line up with TRBD1. CDR3 length: 14 amino acids. V was clipped by 7 bases and J by 6 bases; unmatched bases: 7. Germline CDR1 and CDR2: MDHEN and SYDVKM. The CDR3 loop is CASKAGTGGSEQYF. The DNA of the CDR3 is TGTGCCAGCAAAGCCGGGACAGGGGGCTCCGAGCAGTACTTC.

This clonotype was observed a handful of times. V and J are TRBV9 and TRBJ1-3; possible D gene TRBD1, 6 bases. V was cut by 1 base and J by 0 bases, with 8 bases left in between. Germline V gives CDR1 SGDLS, CDR2 YYNGEE. The CDR3 totals 15 residues. The CDR3 region has the DNA TGTGCCAGCAGCGTATCACAGGGCTCTGGAAACACCATATATTTT. Amino acids: CASSVSQGSGNTIYF.

This clonotype has at least ten counts. The J gene is TRBJ2-2, the V gene TRBV2; D is perhaps TRBD1 (5 bases). This CDR3 spans 14 amino acids. Trimming stripped 11 bases from V and 1 base from J, with 14 bases between. Germline V lookup: CDR1 SNHLY, CDR2 FYNNEI. The CDR3 DNA is TGTGCCGGACACGATCTCTTGAACACCGGGGAGCTGTTTTTT. Residues: CAGHDLLNTGELFF. Full variable domain (missing parts from reference TRBV2 and TRBJ2-2): EPEVTQTPSHQVTQMGQEVILRCVPISNHLYFYWYRQILGQKVEFLVSFYNNEISEKSEIFDDQFSVERPDGSNFTLKIRSTKLEDSAMYFCAGHDLLNTGELFFGEGSRLTVL.

In its sample, this clonotype was seen a few times. Written as DNA, the CDR3 is TGTGCCACCAGTGACCCCGGACTGGAGGGGTCCTACAATGAGCAGTTCTTC. This translates into CATSDPGLEGSYNEQFF. The genes are TRBV24-1 and TRBJ2-1, with D possibly TRBD2 on 6 matching bases. From germline, CDR1 is KGHDR and CDR2 SFDVKD. The V end lost 4 bases, the J end lost 1 base, and 16 bases lay between the germline ends. CDR3 size: 17 residues.

J is TRBJ1-3 and V is TRBV6-9; the D gene is possibly TRBD1 (5 bases). Germline assignment: CDR1 MNHGY and CDR2 SVAAGI. The V end was cut by 3 bases, the J end by 1 base, with 13 bases between. There are 16 residues in the CDR3. CDR3 residues: CASSYFKGKSGNTIYF. CDR3 in DNA: TGTGCCAGCAGTTACTTTAAGGGGAAATCTGGAAACACCATATATTTT.

V gene TRBV5-1 combines with J gene TRBJ2-2; D uncertain. This CDR3 is 14 amino acids long. Germline lookup yields CDR1 SGHRS and CDR2 YFSETQ. V lost 0 bases to trimming and J lost 4 bases, with 7 bases between them. CDR3 loop: CASSLEWGTGELFF. The CDR3 DNA reads TGCGCCAGCAGCTTGGAATGGGGCACCGGGGAGCTGTTTTTT.

The sample holds many counts of this clonotype. The chain carries TRBV28 and TRBJ2-6, with 8 bases lining up with TRBD1. Germline trimming cut 3 bases from V and 4 bases from J; bases unmatched to any gene: 5. CDR1 and CDR2 (germline): MDHEN, SYDVKM. The CDR3 length is 16 residues. The CDR3 region has the DNA TGTGCCAGCAGTTTGTACAGGGGGTCCGGGGCCAACGTCCTGACTTTC. Protein sequence: CASSLYRGSGANVLTF.

The rearrangement uses TRBV6-2 or TRBV6-3 and TRBJ2-5, with D maybe TRBD1 (6 bases). The germline V gene has CDR1 MNHEY and CDR2 SVGEGT. CDR3 length: 15 residues. Deletions cut 3 bases from V and 5 bases from J, with 16 bases between. CDR3 sequence reads: CASSYVRGGGETQYF. CDR3 sequence (DNA): TGTGCCAGCAGTTATGTACGAGGGGGTGGGGAGACCCAGTACTTC.

This clonotype was observed a handful of times. The V call is TRBV7-3, the J call TRBJ2-1; D is perhaps TRBD2 (5 bases). In germline, CDR1 is SGHTA, CDR2 FQGTGA. The CDR3 extends over 15 amino acids. V was pared by 4 bases and J by 8 bases, with 18 bases between. The CDR3 coding sequence is TGTGCCAGCAGCTCCGGGCCCCCGGGGTTAGATGAGCAGTTCTTC. It codes for CASSSGPPGLDEQFF.

The count of this clonotype is one. This may come from a read error, since a much larger clone is one base off. V gene TRBV11-2 combines with J gene TRBJ2-1; no clear D gene. The CDR3 has 13 amino acids. V shed 1 base and J shed 10 bases, with 11 bases lying between them. CDR1 is SGHAT, CDR2 FQNNGV, per germline. CDR3 sequence reads: CASSLVYGYEQFF. CDR3 coding DNA: TGTGCCAGCAGCTTAGTGTACGGGTACGAGCAGTTCTTC.

This clonotype appeared a few times. The chain employs TRBV12-3 or TRBV12-4 and TRBJ2-2; no definite D call. With 6 bases removed from V and 5 bases from J, the gap between germline ends came to 10 bases. The CDR3 length is 13 residues. CDR3 DNA sequence: TGTGCCAGCAGCAACTGGGCGACCGGGGAGCTGTTTTTT. This translates into CASSNWATGELFF.

V is TRBV18 and J is TRBJ2-3; 8 positions match TRBD2. Germline lookup yields CDR1 KGHSH and CDR2 LQKENI. Germline trimming cut 3 bases from V and 1 base from J; bases unmatched to any gene: 3. The CDR3 has 15 amino acids. CDR3 DNA sequence: TGTGCCAGCTCACCCCGGGAGGGAGGCACAGATACGCAGTATTTT. Its translation: CASSPREGGTDTQYF.

This clonotype has only a few counts. The chain employs TRBV6-1 and TRBJ1-2, with D possibly TRBD1 on 5 matching bases. The length of the CDR3 is 14 residues. CDR1 MNHNS and CDR2 SASEGT come from the germline V gene. With 3 bases removed from V and 5 bases from J, the gap between germline ends came to 13 bases. DNA of the CDR3: TGTGCCAGCAGTGACATGACAGCAATGTATGGCTACACCTTC. Encoded protein: CASSDMTAMYGYTF.

The table lists this clonotype with many counts. This chain links TRBV5-4 with TRBJ2-7; 7 nucleotides agree with TRBD1. The CDR3 covers 13 residues. Trimming removed 3 bases from V and 6 bases from J; junction bases left unmatched: 6. Germline lookup yields CDR1 SGHNT and CDR2 YYREEE (reference sequence). The CDR3 DNA is TGTGCCAGCAGCTCGGGACAGTCGGTCGAGCAGTACTTC. Its translation: CASSSGQSVEQYF.

The gene calls are TRBV5-1 and TRBJ2-7; the D gene is possibly TRBD1 (5 bases). This CDR3 has 19 amino acids. Germline V gives CDR1 SGHRS, CDR2 YFSETQ. Trimming cost V 4 bases and J 5 bases, with 31 bases left between them. In nucleotides, the CDR3 is TGCGCCAGCAGCGAAGAGACAGCCGCCATAAAGTATCAGGTCGACGAGCAGTACTTC. It encodes CASSEETAAIKYQVDEQYF.

This clonotype was picked up a small number of times. The gene calls are TRBV5-1 and TRBJ2-6; maybe TRBD2 (5 bases). Germline CDR1 reads SGHRS; CDR2 reads YFSETQ. The CDR3 spans 16 residues. V was shortened by 1 base and J by 0 bases, with 8 bases between the two germline ends. CDR3 amino acids: CASSLWAGSGANVLTF. As DNA, the CDR3 is TGCGCCAGCAGCTTGTGGGCGGGCTCTGGGGCCAACGTCCTGACTTTC.

This clonotype has just a few counts. This rearrangement joins TRBV24-1 to TRBJ1-5; a weak D match, TRBD1 (6 bases). Germline loops: CDR1 KGHDR, CDR2 SFDVKD. The CDR3 is made up of 17 amino acids. The V end was cut by 9 bases, the J end by 0 bases, with 20 bases between. The CDR3: CATLKQGRSHSNQPQHF. DNA for the CDR3: TGTGCCACCCTTAAGCAGGGGCGAAGCCATAGCAATCAGCCCCAGCATTTT.

This clonotype was counted many times. The chain's CDR3 is CASSLGTEETQYF. The CDR3 DNA reads as TGTGCCAGCAGCCTAGGGACAGAAGAGACCCAGTACTTC. This chain uses TRBV11-3 with TRBJ2-5; 7 bases are a match to TRBD1. Losses at the gene ends were 5 bases for V and 3 bases for J; bases not matched to a gene: 3. Germline CDR1 and CDR2: SGHNT and YENEEA. CDR3 length: 13 residues. Full variable domain (rest looked up from reference TRBV11-3 and TRBJ2-5): EAGVVQSPRYKIIEKKQPVAFWCNPISGHNTLYWYLQNLGQGPELLIRYENEEAVDDSQLPKDRFSAERLKGVDSTLKIQPAELGDSAVYLCASSLGTEETQYFGPGTRLLVL.

At least ten counts were recorded for this clonotype. The chain uses TRBV29-1 and TRBJ1-2, with D maybe TRBD1 (5 bases). Germline assignment: CDR1 SQVTM and CDR2 ANQGSEA. Trimming removed 5 bases at V and 2 bases at J, with 9 bases between. The CDR3 covers 12 residues. Written as DNA, the CDR3 is TGCAGCGTTCGGGCAGGGAACTATGGCTACACCTTC. Protein sequence: CSVRAGNYGYTF.

This clonotype showed up many times. The chain carries TRBV6-5 and TRBJ1-2; possible D gene TRBD1, 5 bases. CDR1 and CDR2 (germline): MNHEY, SVGAGI. Trimming took off 2 bases at V and 7 bases at J, with 20 bases between the two ends. The CDR3 loop spans 16 amino acids. The DNA of the CDR3 is TGTGCCAGCAGTTACGGGGGTGCGAGTAAATCTTCTGGCTACACCTTC. Translating gives CASSYGGASKSSGYTF.

The rearrangement joins TRBV20-1 to TRBJ2-3, with a weak D call TRBD1 (7 bases). The CDR3 has 16 amino acids. Trimming took 6 bases from V and 3 from J, leaving 22 bases between them. Germline loops: CDR1 DFQATT, CDR2 SNEGSKA (reference sequence). The DNA of the CDR3 is TGCAGTGCGGCGGGCGGGTTGACAGGGAGGACAGATACGCAGTATTTT. Its translation: CSAAGGLTGRTDTQYF.

This clonotype was counted at least ten times. The chain joins TRBV28 to TRBJ2-2; D gene ambiguous. Trimming removed 6 bases at V and 3 bases at J, with 8 bases between. CDR1 is MDHEN, CDR2 SYDVKM, per germline. The CDR3 extends over 13 amino acids. CDR3 loop: CASSWVYTGELFF. CDR3 in DNA: TGTGCCAGCAGCTGGGTCTACACCGGGGAGCTGTTTTTT. Looking up the rest from reference TRBV28 and TRBJ2-2 gives the full variable domain: DVKVTQSSRYLVKRTGEKVFLECVQDMDHENMFWYRQDPGLGLRLIYFSYDVKMKEKGDIPEGYSVSREKKERFSLILESASTNQTSMYLCASSWVYTGELFFGEGSRLTVL.

The V and J genes are TRBV13 and TRBJ2-5; TRBD2 matches 9 bases. The V segment lost 4 bases and the J segment 4 bases; nucleotides outside the gene matches: 22. The CDR3 is made up of 20 amino acids. Germline assignment: CDR1 PRHDT and CDR2 FYEKMQ (reference sequence). The CDR3 here is CASSSSTPSGRKDRRETQYF. CDR3 coding DNA: TGTGCCAGCAGCTCTTCAACTCCCAGCGGGAGGAAAGATAGGCGAGAGACCCAGTACTTC.